These 13 T cell receptor beta chains were all obtained from the same sample, sequenced in a study of early T cells in non-severe SARS-CoV-2 infection. TCRdb redid the calling of the 5' RACE reads with MiXCR, one entry per CDR3 protein. This sample has 55,000 to 75,000 distinct CDR3 sequences; 8% to 10% occur once, and the top ten carry around 15%. The source material was whole blood, sampled at baseline. The receptors here all came from an adult who was a healthcare worker with PCR-confirmed SARS-CoV-2 infection or an uninfected control (not recorded which).

In this sample, this clonotype turned up many times. The chain recombines TRBV18 with TRBJ2-1; D call uncertain. With 6 bases removed from V and 8 bases from J, the gap between germline ends came to 11 bases. The CDR3 runs to 12 residues. CDR1 and CDR2 (germline): KGHSH, LQKENI. In DNA form, the CDR3 reads TGTGCCAGCTCGCCGGCGATTGATGAGCAGTTCTTC. Amino acids: CASSPAIDEQFF.

This clonotype was observed a few times. The J gene is TRBJ1-4, the V gene TRBV7-2, with 8 bases matching TRBD1. The CDR3 consists of 14 residues. Germline values: CDR1 SGHTA, CDR2 FQGNSA. V shed 5 bases and J 4 bases; nucleotides not matched to a gene: 3. The CDR3 nucleotides are TGTGCCAGCAGCAGGGACAGGAGTAATGAAAAACTGTTTTTT. This translates into CASSRDRSNEKLFF.

This clonotype was picked up many times. The chain carries TRBV11-2 and TRBJ1-1, with 8 nucleotides matching TRBD1. CDR1 and CDR2 from the germline V gene are SGHAT and FQNNGV. Trimming removed 5 bases from V and 0 bases from J; junction bases left unmatched: 11. The CDR3 is 17 residues long. The CDR3 bases are TGTGCCAGCAGCCCTAACCCCTGGACAGGGATGAACACTGAAGCTTTCTTT. Translation gives CASSPNPWTGMNTEAFF.

This clonotype has a handful of counts. The V gene is TRBV28, the J gene TRBJ2-5, with D tentatively TRBD2 (5 bases). Germline V CDR1 and CDR2: MDHEN, SYDVKM. The ends were cut back, 2 bases at V and 5 bases at J, with 12 bases in the middle. This CDR3 has 14 residues. Written as DNA, the CDR3 is TGTGCCAGCAGTTTAGTGGAGGCCGGGGAGACCCAGTACTTC. Translated, it gives CASSLVEAGETQYF.

The sample holds a few counts of this clonotype. CDR3 sequence (DNA): TGTGCCAGCAGTTTGTCCCCTGGTCGACGGCCTACTTATAATTCACCCCTCCACTTT. It encodes CASSLSPGRRPTYNSPLHF. The V and J genes are TRBV28 and TRBJ1-6; D unclear. Germline-derived CDR1 and CDR2 are MDHEN and SYDVKM. This CDR3 spans 19 amino acids. V shed 3 bases and J shed 4 bases, with 22 bases lying between them.

The chain combines TRBV5-1 with TRBJ2-4; possibly TRBD1 for D (6 bases). Germline lookup yields CDR1 SGHRS and CDR2 YFSETQ. Deletions cut 5 bases from V and 6 bases from J, with 18 bases between. The CDR3 loop spans 15 amino acids. For the CDR3, the DNA is TGCGCCAGCAGGCCCTCCCCACAGGGTGGAAACATTCAGTACTTC. This translates into CASRPSPQGGNIQYF.

At least ten counts were recorded for this clonotype. The rearrangement links TRBV5-1 to TRBJ2-2; 12 positions match TRBD2. This CDR3 comprises 17 residues. Trimming took 4 bases from V and 5 from J; bases not matched to a gene: 9. Germline CDR1 and CDR2: SGHRS and YFSETQ. The CDR3 nucleotides read TGCGCCAGCAGCCCGGAGAGACTAGCGGGAGTTACCGGGGAGCTGTTTTTT. Translated: CASSPERLAGVTGELFF.

V is TRBV10-3 and J is TRBJ2-1, with 8 bases aligning to TRBD2. CDR1 and CDR2 (germline): ENHRY, SYGVKD. The V segment lost 7 bases and the J segment 5 bases; nucleotides outside the gene matches: 7. This CDR3 region has 14 residues. DNA of the CDR3: TGTGCCATCACCATTAGCGGGGCTAACAATGAGCAGTTCTTC. Protein: CAITISGANNEQFF.

This clonotype has a count of ten or more. The chain employs TRBV3-1 and TRBJ1-2, with D possibly TRBD1 on 6 matching bases. CDR1 and CDR2 (germline): LGHDT, YNNKEL (reference sequence). The CDR3 has 15 residues. Deletions cut 2 bases from V and 4 bases from J, with 14 bases between. Here the CDR3 reads CASSQSQGGGYGYTF. The CDR3 coding sequence is TGTGCCAGCAGCCAATCACAGGGTGGAGGCTATGGCTACACCTTC.

This clonotype was seen a few times. The V call is TRBV18, the J call TRBJ2-7; D gene ambiguous. V lost 0 bases, J lost 0 bases, and 6 bases lay in between. The CDR3 is 14 residues long. The V gene's germline CDR1 is KGHSH and CDR2 LQKENI. CDR3 amino acids: CASSPPGLSYEQYF. CDR3 sequence (DNA): TGTGCCAGCTCACCACCGGGTCTCTCCTACGAGCAGTACTTC.

This clonotype was observed a handful of times. The chain employs TRBV20-1 and TRBJ2-1; TRBD2 agrees at 9 bases. The CDR3 length is 16 residues. Trimming took 1 base from V and 6 from J; bases not matched to a gene: 10. Germline V CDR1 and CDR2: DFQATT, SNEGSKA (reference sequence). CDR3 nucleotide sequence: TGCAGTGCTAGAGCAGGGGCGGGAGGGCCGGTCAATGAGCAGTTCTTC. It specifies CSARAGAGGPVNEQFF.

The rearrangement uses TRBV29-1 and TRBJ2-5; 9 bases match TRBD1. CDR3 size: 15 residues. V dropped 2 bases and J dropped 3; count of bases not matched to a gene: 7. Germline CDR1 and CDR2: SQVTM and ANQGSEA. The CDR3 sequence is CSVERGTGFEETQYF. The CDR3 nucleotides read TGCAGCGTTGAAAGAGGGACAGGGTTTGAAGAGACCCAGTACTTC.

This clonotype came up many times. V and J are TRBV20-1 and TRBJ2-7; no clear D gene. Germline CDR1 and CDR2: DFQATT and SNEGSKA (reference sequence). Between the trimmed V and J ends, which lost 0 bases and 5 bases, there was a span of 17 bases. The CDR3 contains 15 residues. CDR3 in amino acids: CSARERSDPRDEQYF. DNA of the CDR3: TGCAGTGCTAGAGAGCGCTCTGACCCTAGGGACGAGCAGTACTTC.